This entry describes one T cell receptor (beta chain). Enrollees, roughly 18 to 89 years old, lived in about two dozen US areas. Cohort 3 recovered donors had two negative PCRs, clearance, or symptom resolution. The data were taken from a study of blood T cell repertoires in COVID-19. Study information: T cells, B-cell-depleted T cells, or PBMCs supplied cDNA or gDNA.

Germline trimming cut 4 bases from V and 7 bases from J; bases unmatched to any gene: 6. The CDR3 loop spans 13 amino acids. CDR1 is SGHTS, CDR2 YDEGEE, per germline. Clones were read by immunoSEQ multiplex PCR, and TCRdb kept only the in-frame ones, dropping some. This table has around 170,000 clones, about 80% appearing once. The sequence was collected from a man in his fifties or sixties who had recovered from COVID-19. The sample taken for sequencing was PBMCs or T cells enriched from blood (not recorded which). The chain carries TRBV5-8 and TRBJ1-1; the match to TRBD1 covers 8 bases. This chain's CDR3 is CASSLRQGIEAFF. The CDR3, as DNA: TGTGCCAGCAGCCTCAGACAGGGGATTGAAGCTTTCTTT. Full variable domain (missing parts from reference TRBV5-8 and TRBJ1-1): EAGVTQSPTHLIKTRGQQATLRCSPISGHTSVYWYQQALGLGLQFLLWYDEGEERNRGNFPPRFSGRQFPNYSSELNVNALELEDSALYLCASSLRQGIEAFFGQGTRLTVV.